This paragraph reports one T cell receptor (beta chain). This entry comes from a study of cytomegalovirus exposure and HLA in healthy donors. Primers included in the PCR were 60 Vbeta and 13 Jbeta primers. Repertoires were generated with immunoSEQ multiplex PCR, while TCRdb's copy carries only in-frame clones and drops some. The sample has 150,000 to 160,000 clones, about four fifths seen once; the top ten hold 6% to 8.5%. In germline, CDR1 is SGHTA, CDR2 FQGTGA. V lost 3 bases and J 3 bases, leaving 8 bases between the germline ends. The CDR3 totals 13 residues. The genes are TRBV7-3 and TRBJ1-1, with a possible D match to TRBD1 (5 bases). Material: PBMCs. The TCR originated in a man aged 25 to 40 in good health and CMV-seropositive. The CDR3 DNA reads TGTGCCAGCAGCTTGACAGCTGACACTGAAGCTTTCTTT. Translating it yields CASSLTADTEAFF. Supplemented by reference TRBV7-3 and TRBJ1-1, the full variable domain reads GAGVSQTPSNKVTEKGKYVELRCDPISGHTALYWYRQSLGQGPEFLIYFQGTGAADDSGLPNDRFFAVRPEGSVSTLKIQRTERGDSAVYLCASSLTADTEAFFGQGTRLTVV.